The 8 T cell receptor beta chains given below trace back to one sample, sequenced in a study of T cell responses to AZD1222 COVID-19 vaccine. TCRdb's table, derived via immunoSEQ multiplex PCR, lists solely in-frame clones and lacks some. The sample has 100,000 to 150,000 clones; 80% to 90% are singletons. The sample here was peripheral blood, taken on day 0 of AZD1222 vaccination. The receptors stem from an adult in good health.

The chain carries TRBV3-1 (or the pseudogene TRBV3-2) and TRBJ2-7; D is uncertain. Germline assignment: CDR1 LGHDT and CDR2 YNNKEL (reference sequence). V dropped 0 bases and J dropped 6 bases, with 12 bases sitting between them. This CDR3 region has 14 residues. The CDR3 here is CASSQDRVVREQYF. DNA for the CDR3: TGTGCCAGCAGCCAAGATAGGGTGGTTCGCGAGCAGTACTTC.

This chain links TRBV24-1 with TRBJ2-7; 7 bases map to TRBD1. V trimming: 2 bases; J trimming: 3 bases; junction bases outside the gene matches: 18. The CDR3 sequence is 19 residues long. Germline loops: CDR1 KGHDR, CDR2 SFDVKD. The CDR3 DNA is TGTGCCACCAGTGATTCCGAGCCCCGACAGGGAAGGGGAAACTACGAGCAGTACTTC. Its translation: CATSDSEPRQGRGNYEQYF.

The chain joins TRBV28 to TRBJ1-2; no firm D call. The CDR3 extends over 11 amino acids. Germline-derived CDR1 and CDR2 are MDHEN and SYDVKM. Trimming removed 8 bases from V and 8 bases from J, with 12 bases in between. Here the CDR3 reads CASATMEGYTF. The CDR3 coding sequence is TGTGCCAGCGCCACTATGGAAGGCTACACCTTC.

The J gene is TRBJ2-5, the V gene TRBV2; D unclear. The CDR3 sequence is 12 residues long. V was shortened by 6 bases and J by 0 bases, with 5 bases between the two germline ends. CDR1 SNHLY and CDR2 FYNNEI come from the germline V gene. CDR3 nucleotides: TGTGCCAGCAGACGATACCAAGAGACCCAGTACTTC. This sequence encodes CASRRYQETQYF.

DNA for the CDR3: TGCGCCAGCAGCTTGGCTGGGACGCCTTGGAGGGACTATGGCTACACCTTC. As protein: CASSLAGTPWRDYGYTF. This sequence joins TRBV5-1 and TRBJ1-2, with D maybe TRBD1 (5 bases). Germline CDR1 reads SGHRS; CDR2 reads YFSETQ. With 0 bases removed from V and 3 bases from J, the gap between germline ends came to 18 bases. This CDR3 has 17 amino acids.

This clone has a single count. This chain uses TRBV28 with TRBJ1-4; D unresolved. The CDR3 consists of 15 residues. The germline V gene encodes CDR1 MDHEN and CDR2 SYDVKM. Trimming cost V 7 bases and J 6 bases, with 18 bases left between them. CDR3: CASNSAGESDEKLFF. CDR3 bases: TGTGCCAGCAACTCCGCGGGAGAATCAGATGAAAAACTGTTTTTT.

The chain has TRBV10-3 and TRBJ1-5; D remains ambiguous. Trimming cost V 2 bases and J 5 bases, with 10 bases left between them. This CDR3 spans 14 amino acids. Germline V gene sequence: CDR1 ENHRY, CDR2 SYGVKD. The CDR3 protein is CAISEGGLDQPQHF. In DNA form, the CDR3 reads TGTGCCATCAGTGAGGGTGGGTTGGATCAGCCCCAGCATTTT.

The chain links TRBV5-1 to TRBJ2-7; D not certain. The CDR3 covers 14 residues. Between the trimmed V and J ends, which lost 1 base and 2 bases, there was a span of 10 bases. CDR1 is SGHRS, CDR2 YFSETQ, per germline. The CDR3 here is CASSLYDVAYEQYF. The DNA for the CDR3 is TGCGCCAGCAGCTTGTATGACGTTGCCTACGAGCAGTACTTC.